This T cell receptor beta chain was profiled in a study of blood T cell repertoires in COVID-19. This clone was detected ten times or more. The assay was immunoSEQ multiplex PCR, and TCRdb's table has in-frame clones only and misses some. In the table there are about 210,000 clones, 80% to 90% of which are singletons. The V and J ends lost 5 bases and 1 base, in that order; junction bases with no gene match: 2. The CDR3 loop spans 14 amino acids. CDR1 is LNHDA, CDR2 SQIVND, per germline (reference sequence). This receptor was identified in a middle-aged woman with active or convalescent COVID-19. The sequenced sample consisted of peripheral blood. The chain has TRBV19 and TRBJ2-1; 7 bases are a match to TRBD1. This CDR3 is CASSWDSSYNEQFF. The CDR3 nucleotides are TGTGCCAGTAGTTGGGACAGTTCCTACAATGAGCAGTTCTTC.